This passage covers 17 T cell receptor beta chains from one sample sequenced in a study of CD8 T cells in ankylosing spondylitis (dated by TCRdb to about 2017). The receptor library was made with 5' RACE. Instrument on record: Illumina HiSeq 2500. Using fastp at Q25 and MiXCR, TCRdb reprocessed the public reads and kept productive beta chains. Records with the same CDR3 protein are collapsed into one entry carrying the most frequent genes and DNA. Present in this sample are around 5,700 distinct CDR3 sequences, 2.1% of which were seen just once. The top ten hold approximately 51% of the sample. Sequenced sample: blood, either unsorted or a sorted T cell fraction (not recorded which). The receptors come from a male donor with ankylosing spondylitis or in good health (not recorded which).

This clonotype occurred many times. V is TRBV12-5 and J is TRBJ2-7, with 9 positions matching TRBD1. V lost 6 bases and J lost 4; bases outside the gene matches: 7. Germline-derived CDR1 and CDR2 are LGHNT and FRNRAP. The CDR3 runs 14 residues. The CDR3 loop reads CASGTRDRVYEQYF. The CDR3, as DNA: TGTGCTAGTGGCACCCGGGACAGGGTATACGAGCAGTACTTC.

This clonotype was counted many times. V is TRBV9 and J is TRBJ2-7, with no clear D. Germline V gene data show CDR1 as SGDLS and CDR2 as YYNGEE. The CDR3 consists of 15 residues. Trimming pared 2 bases from V and 1 base from J, leaving 13 bases between. The DNA of the CDR3 is TGTGCCAGCAGCGTGGGCGGAGTAGGATCCTACGAGCAGTACTTC. Residues: CASSVGGVGSYEQYF.

This clonotype was counted ten times or more. This sequence joins TRBV9 and TRBJ2-7; D may correspond to TRBD1 or TRBD2 (5 bases each). The CDR3 totals 16 residues. The V end was cut by 4 bases, the J end by 2 bases, with 19 bases between. Germline lookup yields CDR1 SGDLS and CDR2 YYNGEE. CDR3 DNA: TGTGCCAGCAGCTCCTCTATCGGGGACCAAACCTACGAGCAGTACTTC. Protein: CASSSSIGDQTYEQYF.

In this sample, this clonotype turned up many times. This rearrangement joins TRBV9 to TRBJ2-3; 7 bases match TRBD2. CDR1 and CDR2 from the germline V gene are SGDLS and YYNGEE. V lost 0 bases to trimming and J lost 6 bases; unmatched junction nucleotides: 10. The CDR3 is made up of 16 amino acids. The CDR3 sequence is CASSVGPSGPMDTQYF. CDR3 in DNA: TGTGCCAGCAGCGTAGGGCCTAGCGGACCTATGGATACGCAGTATTTT.

Ten or more counts support this clonotype. This chain joins TRBV9 and TRBJ2-1, with TRBD2 identical over 7 bases. This CDR3 region has 15 residues. V gave up 0 bases and J gave up 2 bases; unmatched junction bases: 2. Germline CDR1 and CDR2: SGDLS and YYNGEE. CDR3 sequence (DNA): TGTGCCAGCAGCGTAGCCGCGGGAGCCTACAATGAGCAGTTCTTC. This encodes CASSVAAGAYNEQFF.

In this sample, this clonotype turned up many times. V usage is TRBV9 and J usage is TRBJ2-5; 13 bases are a match to TRBD2. Germline V lookup: CDR1 SGDLS, CDR2 YYNGEE. This CDR3 has 15 residues. Unmatched junction bases numbered 5, after V lost 4 bases and J lost 5 bases. In DNA, the CDR3 is TGTGCCAGCAGCCCCGGGACTAGCGGGATGGAGACCCAGTACTTC. Encoded protein: CASSPGTSGMETQYF.

Ten or more counts support this clonotype. The chain couples TRBV9 to TRBJ2-7; D uncertain. Deletions cut 4 bases from V and 5 bases from J, with 13 bases between. Per germline, CDR1 SGDLS and CDR2 YYNGEE. This CDR3 spans 13 amino acids. This chain's CDR3 is CASSPGTSNEQYF. As DNA, the CDR3 is TGTGCCAGCAGCCCCGGTACGAGTAACGAGCAGTACTTC.

This clonotype appeared many times. CDR3 in amino acids: CASSVSRTGGSEAFF. For the CDR3, the DNA is TGTGCCAGCAGCGTATCTAGGACAGGGGGATCTGAAGCTTTCTTT. J is TRBJ1-1 and V is TRBV9; 10 bases agree with TRBD1. This CDR3 has 15 amino acids. The trim removed 1 base at V and 6 bases at J, leaving 6 bases unmatched. Germline CDR1 reads SGDLS; CDR2 reads YYNGEE.

In its sample, this clonotype was seen many times. The V and J genes are TRBV9 and TRBJ2-1; D gene uncertain. V lost 0 bases, J lost 3 bases, and 7 bases lay in between. This CDR3 has 14 amino acids. The germline V gene encodes CDR1 SGDLS and CDR2 YYNGEE. The CDR3 loop is CASSVVPGYNEQFF. The CDR3 DNA follows: TGTGCCAGCAGCGTAGTCCCAGGCTACAATGAGCAGTTCTTC.

This clonotype is medium-sized by share. This rearrangement joins TRBV9 to TRBJ2-1, with TRBD2 matching over 9 bases. CDR3 length: 17 residues. Germline V gene lookup returns CDR1 SGDLS and CDR2 YYNGEE. V shed 0 bases and J 9 bases; nucleotides not matched to a gene: 13. The CDR3 DNA sequence: TGTGCCAGCAGCGTAGAGTGGAATAGCGGGAGAAACGGTGAGCAGTTCTTC. Encoded protein: CASSVEWNSGRNGEQFF.

Ten or more counts support this clonotype. V usage is TRBV9 and J usage is TRBJ2-1; D gene ambiguous. The V and J ends lost 0 bases and 7 bases respectively, with 8 bases between them. This CDR3 contains 13 residues. From germline, CDR1 is SGDLS and CDR2 YYNGEE. CDR3 in amino acids: CASSVAVTNEQFF. The DNA for the CDR3 is TGTGCCAGCAGCGTAGCCGTCACAAATGAGCAGTTCTTC.

This clonotype was recorded at least ten times. The V gene is TRBV9, the J gene TRBJ2-7; 9 bases are shared with TRBD1. Looked up from germline, CDR1 is SGDLS and CDR2 is YYNGEE. The CDR3 runs 15 residues. J was trimmed by 3 bases and V by 1 base; bases with no gene match: 5. The CDR3 DNA reads TGTGCCAGCAGCGTAACCGGGACAGGGTACTACGAGCAGTACTTC. Amino acids: CASSVTGTGYYEQYF. Drawing the rest from reference TRBV9 and TRBJ2-7, the complete variable domain is DSGVTQTPKHLITATGQRVTLRCSPRSGDLSVYWYQQSLDQGLQFLIQYYNGEERAKGNILERFSAQQFPDLHSELNLSSLELGDSALYFCASSVTGTGYYEQYFGPGTRLTVT.

In its sample, this clonotype was seen many times. The V gene is TRBV9, the J gene TRBJ2-7, with 11 bases identical to TRBD2. The CDR3 length is 19 residues. In germline, CDR1 is SGDLS, CDR2 YYNGEE. Trimming removed 3 bases from V and 1 base from J; junction bases left unmatched: 15. The CDR3 DNA sequence: TGTGCCAGCAGCGCGGGACTAGCGGCAGTCTCGCCAGGATCCTACGAGCAGTACTTC. Amino acids: CASSAGLAAVSPGSYEQYF.

This clonotype came up many times. This chain links TRBV9 with TRBJ2-3; 12 positions agree with TRBD2. Losses at the gene ends were 3 bases for V and 3 bases for J; bases not matched to a gene: 5. Germline V gene sequence: CDR1 SGDLS, CDR2 YYNGEE. This CDR3 has 16 amino acids. The CDR3 sequence: CASSAGTSGLTDTQYF. CDR3 nucleotide sequence: TGTGCCAGCAGCGCTGGGACTAGCGGGCTTACAGATACGCAGTATTTT.

This clonotype was picked up many times. V is TRBV9 and J is TRBJ2-3; either TRBD1 or TRBD2 may fit D (7 bases each). The V end lost 3 bases, the J end lost 3 bases, and 20 bases lay between the germline ends. Germline CDR1 reads SGDLS; CDR2 reads YYNGEE. The CDR3 has 17 amino acids. CDR3 sequence: CASSDHRQGAGTDTQYF. DNA for the CDR3: TGTGCCAGCAGCGACCATAGACAGGGAGCGGGAACAGATACGCAGTATTTT.

This clonotype was recorded many times. V usage is TRBV9 and J usage is TRBJ2-1; D not certain. V was shortened by 0 bases and J by 10 bases, with 8 bases between the two germline ends. The CDR3 spans 12 residues. Germline V gene sequence: CDR1 SGDLS, CDR2 YYNGEE. In nucleotides, the CDR3 is TGTGCCAGCAGCGTAGATGCGGTCGAGCAGTTCTTC. Translation gives CASSVDAVEQFF.

This clonotype was observed at least ten times. Written as DNA, the CDR3 is TGTGCCAGCAGCGTAGCGAGCAGGTACCAAGAGACCCAGTACTTC. Residues: CASSVASRYQETQYF. This chain joins TRBV9 and TRBJ2-5; unclear D gene. Germline V CDR1 and CDR2: SGDLS, YYNGEE. V was cut by 0 bases and J by 0 bases, with 9 bases left in between. The CDR3 consists of 15 residues. Looking up the rest from reference TRBV9 and TRBJ2-5 gives the full variable domain: DSGVTQTPKHLITATGQRVTLRCSPRSGDLSVYWYQQSLDQGLQFLIQYYNGEERAKGNILERFSAQQFPDLHSELNLSSLELGDSALYFCASSVASRYQETQYFGPGTRLLVL.